This is a list of T cell receptor beta chains from one sample in a study of post-analysis software for immune sequencing data. TCRdb used MiXCR to reprocess the PCR reads, holding one entry per CDR3 protein. The data hold 450,000 or so distinct CDR3 sequences, with under 55% observed a single time. Sequenced input: blood. These receptors were obtained from a girl aged 5-17 years with multiple sclerosis. Each CDR3 is given with its conserved first and last residue.

j_gene: TRBJ2-1; v_gene: TRBV5-1; CDR3aa: CASSSEGGWNEQFF
j_gene: TRBJ2-1; v_gene: TRBV7-2; CDR3aa: CASSLGYRPDHEQFF
j_gene: TRBJ2-1; v_gene: TRBV7-8; CDR3aa: CASSLRLGGSRNEQFF
j_gene: TRBJ2-7; v_gene: TRBV9; CDR3aa: CASSADLRGEQYF
j_gene: TRBJ2-3; v_gene: TRBV27; CDR3aa: CATNPPPGESTDTQYF
j_gene: TRBJ2-3; v_gene: TRBV7-2; CDR3aa: CASSGTSGGEEDAQYF
j_gene: TRBJ2-1; v_gene: TRBV9; CDR3aa: CASSVDLAGVNEQFF
j_gene: TRBJ2-7; v_gene: TRBV20-1; CDR3aa: CSAQGRGLYEQYF
j_gene: TRBJ1-2; v_gene: TRBV7-2; CDR3aa: CASSLRPGQTNYGYTF
j_gene: TRBJ2-7; v_gene: TRBV20-1; CDR3aa: CSARDRQGGEQYF